This T cell receptor (beta chain) was observed in a study of cytomegalovirus exposure and HLA in healthy donors. Background on the study: The same platform as the roughly 670 first-cohort repertoires was used for the 95 to 150 validation repertoires, a later analysis reported.

The data were produced by immunoSEQ multiplex PCR, yet TCRdb's version contains in-frame clones alone and is incomplete. This sample yields about 140,000 clones, of which roughly 90% are seen a single time; 2.5% to 3.5% belongs to the top ten. Turning to this clone: Its antigen is unidentified.

Study-level results: The study put 150 to 200 TCR beta chains on its list as cytomegalovirus-associated. Reports described diagnosis of cytomegalovirus status by the classifier as highly specific and sensitive. Specific recognition of CMV antigens was confirmed in vitro for a few chains (all CMV-associated).

The germline V and J ends were trimmed by 6 bases and 7 bases, with 10 bases remaining between them. The CDR3 totals 13 residues. Germline lookup yields CDR1 SEHNR and CDR2 FQNEAQ (reference sequence). The sample comprised PBMCs. The clonotype originates from a young man in good health and CMV-seronegative. This sequence joins TRBV7-9 and TRBJ1-6; TRBD1 is a possible D gene (5 bases). CDR3 DNA sequence: TGTGCCAGCAGAGGGGAAGGGAATTCACCCCTCCACTTT. Amino acids: CASRGEGNSPLHF.